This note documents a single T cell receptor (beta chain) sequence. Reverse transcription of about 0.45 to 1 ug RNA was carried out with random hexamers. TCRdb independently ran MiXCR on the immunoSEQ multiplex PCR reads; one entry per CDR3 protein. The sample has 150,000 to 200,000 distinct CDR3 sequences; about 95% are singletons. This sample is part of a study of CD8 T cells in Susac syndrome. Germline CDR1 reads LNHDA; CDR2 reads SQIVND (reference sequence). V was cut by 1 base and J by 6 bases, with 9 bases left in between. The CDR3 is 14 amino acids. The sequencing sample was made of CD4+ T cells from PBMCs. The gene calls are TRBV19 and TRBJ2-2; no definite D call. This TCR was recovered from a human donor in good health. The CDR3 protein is CASSIGPSAGELFF. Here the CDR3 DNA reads TGTGCCAGTAGTATAGGCCCTAGTGCCGGGGAGCTGTTTTTT.